This T cell receptor beta chain was found in a study of glioma-infiltrating T cells after dendritic cell vaccination. Germline assignment: CDR1 LNHDA and CDR2 SQIVND (reference sequence). This CDR3 contains 15 residues. Trimming stripped 2 bases from V and 5 bases from J, with 13 bases between. Method: immunoSEQ multiplex PCR; TCRdb's copy keeps in-frame clones and lacks some. Of roughly 60,000 clones listed, roughly nine tenths are singletons. This sample's time point: after dendritic cell vaccination, including at tumor progression/relapse. The starting material was blood, obtained after dendritic cell vaccination. This TCR derives from a human donor with glioblastoma. The chain uses TRBV19 and TRBJ2-1; tentative D call: TRBD2 (8 bases). CDR3 amino acids: CASSISGGGNNEQFF. The CDR3 coding sequence is TGTGCCAGTAGTATATCGGGAGGGGGCAACAATGAGCAGTTCTTC. The variable domain in full, with the rest retrieved from reference TRBV19 and TRBJ2-1, is DGGITQSPKYLFRKEGQNVTLSCEQNLNHDAMYWYRQDPGQGLRLIYYSQIVNDFQKGDIAEGYSVSREKKESFPLTVTSAQKNPTAFYLCASSISGGGNNEQFFGPGTRLTVL.